This record looks at one T cell receptor beta chain sequence and its context. It lacks a known antigen. Per-base qualities were not stored, and no clone one base away is much larger. TCR CDR3 regions were amplified from genomic DNA by multiplex PCR using the deep immunoSEQ assay. Extracted genomic DNA from each cell subset was distributed evenly across all wells of several immunoSEQ 96-well plates, and each plate was treated as a replicate. For sorted subsets, each replicate PCR was loaded with 200 to 250 ng genomic DNA, equivalent to 25,000 to 35,000 T cell genomes. The purified libraries were quantified using a Qubit 3.0 fluorometer, sized with a Bioanalyzer 2100, and then quantified again using the KAPA Library Quantification kit. Each immunoSEQ 96-well plate was sequenced on its own single-read 150-cycle Illumina NextSeq 550 flow cell. The original pipeline was this. Because only junctional sequences without quality scores were contained in the immunoSEQ output, filtering matching that applied to full-length reads could not be performed. Sequences were annotated with PyIR, a Python wrapper for IgBLAST v1.9, using IMGT germline references to assign V/J genes and CDR3. Reads were removed for weak V/J assignments (E-value above 1e-6), missing CDR3, stop codons, out-of-frame junctions, or ambiguous translated residues. A V3J clonotype was defined by an identical inferred V gene, J gene, and CDR3 amino acid sequence. Percentage overlap between repertoires was calculated by dividing the number of shared unique clonotypes by the size of the smaller repertoire. Repertoire richness was assessed with RTK rarefaction, the Chao1 estimator, and Recon v2.1 estimates of unobserved clonotypes. Generation probabilities were computed with OLGA for all TCRbeta clonotypes obtained by the gDNA method from four donors. TCRdb re-hosts the immuneACCESS table, in-frame sequences only. Its copies lack some clones; in the studies checked, an unresolved V gene accounts for under half of them, and the cause for the rest is not known. V, J and clone size reflect that table, while D and trimming were determined from the DNA. In this sample the table shows hundreds of thousands of clones, around two thirds of which occur a single time. The ten largest clones represent around 10% of the sample.

This entry belongs to a study of shared clonotypes between healthy human individuals (dated by TCRdb to between 2020 and 2021). In terms of the full investigation: The cohort included three men and a couple of women between 18 and 49 years of age. For each donor, CD4 naive and CD4 memory were each given three plates, CD8 naive was given two plates, and CD8 memory was given one plate. Blood TCR repertoires of a handful of healthy adults were deeply sequenced to estimate repertoire size and the extent of clonotype sharing between individuals. Different laboratories and diverse techniques were used to prepare libraries and sequence TCR repertoires, to increase sequencing depth and limit assay-specific biases. Leukapheresis yielded between about 0.94 and 10 billion PBMCs per donor.

V ends up 4 bases short and J 6 bases short, with an unmatched junction base count of 1. The CDR3 spans 13 residues, from the cysteine through the phenylalanine. The DNA shown is the 39-base CDR3, in frame from base 1. Via the germline V gene, CDR1 is LGHNT and CDR2 FRNRAP. Donors were healthy HIV-negative adults with no recently reported acute infections or vaccinations. All donors were Caucasian adults living in Nashville, Tennessee, USA. CD4+ T cells were enriched by magnetic negative selection, after which naive cells were positively selected on CD45RA and the negative fraction was taken as the memory subset. After blood collection by leukapheresis, PBMCs were isolated using Ficoll-Histopaque density gradient centrifugation and then cryopreserved in the vapor phase of liquid nitrogen. Purity and quantity of every magnetically sorted T cell population were checked by analytical flow cytometry. From each sorted fraction, genomic DNA was isolated and quantified by UV absorbance on a Nanodrop 2000c.

What the authors observed across the whole study: Clonotypes shared by all four sorted-subset donors showed higher generation probabilities than non-shared clonotypes. Sampling was restricted to blood, and TCR repertoires in tissue are likely to differ from TCR repertoires in blood. Even with the large sequencing depth, rarefaction of the sorted-subset datasets indicated that sequencing was incomplete. Naive subsets generally had larger estimated clonotype richness than memory subsets. When a few donors were compared, the shared fraction of clonotypes was approximately 5% for naive CD4, more than 3% for naive CD8, 2.3% for memory CD4, and about 0.36% for memory CD8. The genetic and exposure-history diversity represented was limited by the small number of donors. Based on pairwise subsampling, the degree of clonotype sharing among donors was expected to be affected by sequencing depth.

The receptor's source is a man aged 25-40 years in good health. The sequenced sample was memory CD4+ T cells sorted from blood. The sample's cell subset or site label is to be understood as: CD45RA-negative fraction. The chain uses TRBV12-5 and TRBJ2-2; TRBD1 agrees with 8 junctional bases. The CDR3 here reads CASGWTGSGELFF. The nucleotides are TGTGCTAGTGGTTGGACAGGGTCCGGGGAGCTGTTTTTT.